Included here is one TCR beta chain sequence, with context. This clonotype was counted at least ten times. The clone's antigen remains unknown. Within one base of it there is no much larger clone, and no base qualities were kept. V and J are truncated by 4 bases and 6 bases respectively, leaving an intervening sequence of 14 bases. Looking up the germline V gene yields CDR1 SGHRS and CDR2 YFSETQ. Reading from cysteine to phenylalanine, the CDR3 counts 14 amino acids. Just the 42-base CDR3 DNA is kept, in frame starting at base 1. The donors were 40 or so Caucasian individuals from Russia, aged roughly 6 to 90 years, who were systemically healthy. Each donor gave around 9 milliliters of peripheral blood, collected into EDTA-treated Vacutainer tubes. Ficoll-Paque density-gradient centrifugation was used to isolate PBMCs, with at least 6 million obtained per sample. Total RNA was extracted from PBMCs with Trizol reagent, with at least 5.5 micrograms obtained per sample. Naive CD45RAhigh/CD27high T cell percentages were measured by flow cytometry on a PBMC aliquot from every donor.

These data are taken from a study of blood T cells in healthy people across ages (dated by TCRdb to 2014 to 2015). Looking at the study overall: In model experiments, template switching captured roughly one uniquely barcoded TCR beta cDNA molecule for every two T cells. To track age-related changes in TCR beta repertoire diversity, the study relied on deep sequencing normalized with unique cDNA molecular identifiers. Four age groups were formed from the donors: young (average roughly 16 years), middle-aged (just under 40), aged (approximately 60) and long-lived (more than 75). Donors of different ages were randomly distributed across sequencing lanes to avoid experimental bias. For two donors (one aged 18 to 29 and one aged 80 or older), the study analyzed two additional independent replicas of 1 million unique cDNA reads from the same blood draw.

The library was generated by 5' RACE. The sequencer was an Illumina HiSeq 2500. A second roughly 6 to 12 cycle PCR used a sample-barcoded 5' primer and a J-beta primer mix. A template-switch 5' adaptor carrying 12 random nucleotides introduced a unique molecular identifier onto each TCR beta cDNA molecule. Each sample yielded at least 2.5 million CDR3-containing paired-end reads. All of the RNA was converted into first-strand cDNA using the Mint cDNA synthesis kit, with a TRBC-specific oligonucleotide serving as the primer. After uracil-DNA glycosylase treatment, a first 18-cycle PCR used universal primers M1SS and BC2_uni_R on all cDNA. On the study's bioinformatics: Normalization of each sample was performed by random selection of 1 million high-quality reads, each carrying a distinct molecular identifier. Reads sharing molecular identifiers were discarded rather than binned into consensus sequences. MiTCR, with a Q25 quality threshold and the strictest error-elimination algorithm, was used for CDR3 identification, clonotype clustering and error correction. A nonparametric unseen species model with Euler transformation was used to estimate lower-bound total TCR beta diversity. TCRdb applied fastp at Q25 and MiXCR to the public reads, then kept only in-frame beta chains. Duplicate CDR3 protein sequences are folded into a single record with the most common DNA and genes. TCRdb's processing, not the authors', yielded these V and J calls. The sample records some 700,000 distinct CDR3 sequences, about 20% of which are singletons. The ten largest clonotypes hold approximately 20% of the sample.

Overall results and qualifications from the work: The percentage of naive T cells measured by flow cytometry correlated strongly with observed TCR beta diversity. Because profiling used bulk unsorted PBMCs, naive and antigen-experienced compartments could not be compared conclusively. As age increased, observed TCR beta diversity per million T cells dropped in a roughly linear way, and a significant reduction was already evident by age 40. Estimates of total diversity based on one million sequenced T cells were considered lower bounds and underestimates. The CMV infection status of donors was not known, potentially confounding age-related changes in expanded clonotypes. The long-lived group showed more naive CD4+ T cells, fewer expanded clones and increased TCR diversity than the aged group, suggesting age selection.

Sequences were obtained from blood. This sequence was found in a man in his sixties or seventies in good health. The rearrangement combines TRBV5-1 with TRBJ2-1; perhaps TRBD1 is the D gene, with 5 bases matching. The encoded CDR3 is CASSPDTRSNEQFF. At the DNA level, the sequence is TGCGCCAGCAGCCCGGACACCCGATCCAATGAGCAGTTCTTC.